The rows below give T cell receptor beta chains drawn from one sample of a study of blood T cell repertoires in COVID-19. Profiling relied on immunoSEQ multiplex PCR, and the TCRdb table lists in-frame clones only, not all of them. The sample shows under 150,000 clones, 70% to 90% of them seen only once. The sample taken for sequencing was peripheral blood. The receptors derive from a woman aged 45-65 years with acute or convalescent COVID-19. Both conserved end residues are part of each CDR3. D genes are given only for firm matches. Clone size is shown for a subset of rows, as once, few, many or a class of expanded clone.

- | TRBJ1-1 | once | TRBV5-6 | TGTGCCAGCAGCTTGGCTCCCGGGACACCGAACACTGAAGCTTTCTTT | CASSLAPGTPNTEAFF
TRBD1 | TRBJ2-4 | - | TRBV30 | TGTGCAGGCAGGGGGCATGGTAACATTCAGTACTTC | CAGRGHGNIQYF
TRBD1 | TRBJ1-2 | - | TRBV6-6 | TGTGCCAGCAGTTACCTGGACAGGACTCGAATGGGTGGCTACACCTTC | CASSYLDRTRMGGYTF
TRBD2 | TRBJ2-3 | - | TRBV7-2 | TGTGCCAGCAGCACGATACCGGGACTAGCGGGCATCACAGATACGCAGTATTTT | CASSTIPGLAGITDTQYF
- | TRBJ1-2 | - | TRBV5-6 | TGTGCCAGCAGCTCTTTGATTATGGGGTCAGGGCCCTATGGCTACACCTTC | CASSSLIMGSGPYGYTF
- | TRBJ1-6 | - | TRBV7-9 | TGTGCCAGCAGCTCCCGTGAGGACCTCGGGGATATCTCACCCCTCCACTTT | CASSSREDLGDISPLHF
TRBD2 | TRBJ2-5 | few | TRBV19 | TGTGCCAGTAGTCCGGGGGGGGAGACCCAGTACTTC | CASSPGGETQYF
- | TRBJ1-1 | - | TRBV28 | TGTGCCAGCAGTTTATTGGTAGGGGATTTCGGCACTGAAGCTTTCTTT | CASSLLVGDFGTEAFF
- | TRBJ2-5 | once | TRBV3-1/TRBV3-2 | TGTGCCAGCAGCCAAGAGCCAGGGCGGGAGACCCAGTACTTC | CASSQEPGRETQYF
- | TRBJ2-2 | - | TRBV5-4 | TGTGCCAGCAGCTTGGGGCAGGTTGTAACCGGGGAGCTGTTTTTT | CASSLGQVVTGELFF
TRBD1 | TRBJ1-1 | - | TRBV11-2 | TGTGCCAGCAGCCCACGGACAGGGGGTTCTAATGGTGAAGCTTTCTTT | CASSPRTGGSNGEAFF
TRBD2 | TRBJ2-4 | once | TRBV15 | TGTGCCTCTTCCGGCGGGGGAGGGCTCCAACAAAACATTCAGTACTTC | CASSGGGGLQQNIQYF
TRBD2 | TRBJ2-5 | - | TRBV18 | TGTGCCAGCTCACGCCGCGGGGGGGCCCAAGAGACCCAGTACTTC | CASSRRGGAQETQYF
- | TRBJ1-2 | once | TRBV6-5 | TGTGCCAGCACTAATAGGAGGGGTCTAAGCTACACCTTC | CASTNRRGLSYTF
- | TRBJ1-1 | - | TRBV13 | TGTGCCAGCACCCATTGGACCCTCGAAGGGGACACTGAAGCTTTCTTT | CASTHWTLEGDTEAFF
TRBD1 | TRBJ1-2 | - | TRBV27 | TGTGCCAGCAGTCCGTTTGGGACAGGGGATGGCTACACCTTC | CASSPFGTGDGYTF
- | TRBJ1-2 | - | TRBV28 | TGTGCCAGCGGGCAGACAGGACCGTTCTATGGCTACACCTTC | CASGQTGPFYGYTF
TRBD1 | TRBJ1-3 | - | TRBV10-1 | TGCGCCAGCAGTCCTGGACAGGTCGGAAACACCATATATTTT | CASSPGQVGNTIYF
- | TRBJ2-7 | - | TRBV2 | TGTGCCAGCAGATCCCCGGCAGGGTTTTACGAGCAGTACTTC | CASRSPAGFYEQYF
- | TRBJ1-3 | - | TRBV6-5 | TGTGCCAGCGGAGGCAGGGGAAGAAACACCATATATTTT | CASGGRGRNTIYF
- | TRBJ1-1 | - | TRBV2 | TGTGCCAGCAGTGAAGCCCGGGGAGGGGAAGCTTTCTTT | CASSEARGGEAFF
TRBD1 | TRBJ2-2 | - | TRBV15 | TGTGCCACCAGCAGAGATGTCCAGGGGGCCTGGACCGGGGAGCTGTTTTTT | CATSRDVQGAWTGELFF
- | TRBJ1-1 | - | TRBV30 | TGTGCCTGGAGGTTGACAGGACGGAACACTGAAGCTTTCTTT | CAWRLTGRNTEAFF
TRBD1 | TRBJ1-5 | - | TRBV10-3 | TGTGCCATCAAAGACAGGGTAGACCAGCCCCAGCATTTT | CAIKDRVDQPQHF
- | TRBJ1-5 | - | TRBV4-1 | TGCGCCAGCAGCCTGTCCTCTCAGAGCAATCAGCCCCAGCATTTT | CASSLSSQSNQPQHF
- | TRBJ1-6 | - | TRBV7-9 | TGTGCCAGCAGCTTAAAAGAGAAAGCCACCCTCCACTTT | CASSLKEKATLHF
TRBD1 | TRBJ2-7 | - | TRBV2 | TGTGCCAGCAGTGATTTAGGGGGACAGGGAACCTACGAGCAGTACTTC | CASSDLGGQGTYEQYF
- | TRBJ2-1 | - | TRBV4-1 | TGCGCCAGCAGCCAGGAAGTCCGGGACTTCTTATACAATGAGCAGTTCTTC | CASSQEVRDFLYNEQFF
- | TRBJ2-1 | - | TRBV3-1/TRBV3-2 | TGTGCCAGCAGCCCGGAGGGGTCCTATGAGCAGTTCTTC | CASSPEGSYEQFF
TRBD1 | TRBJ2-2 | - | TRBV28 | TGTGCCAGCAGTCAAAGCAGGGACAGGGGAAGGGCCGGGGAGCTGTTTTTT | CASSQSRDRGRAGELFF
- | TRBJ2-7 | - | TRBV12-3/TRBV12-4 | TGTGCCAGCAGTTTAGTTCCTCGCGAGCAGTACTTC | CASSLVPREQYF
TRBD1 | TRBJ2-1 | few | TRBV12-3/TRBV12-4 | TGTGCCAGCTCAGGGGGACGAGGGATTGAGCAGTTCTTC | CASSGGRGIEQFF
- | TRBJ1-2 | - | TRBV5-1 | TGCGCCAGCAGCGACCAAGGGGGCTATGGCTACACCTTC | CASSDQGGYGYTF
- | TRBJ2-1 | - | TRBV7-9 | TGTGCCAGCAGCTTACACGAGGGGCAGTTCTTC | CASSLHEGQFF
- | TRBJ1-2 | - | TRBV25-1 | TGTGCCAGCTCCCAATCGGTATATGGCTACACCTTC | CASSQSVYGYTF
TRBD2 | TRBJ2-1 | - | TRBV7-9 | TGTGCCAGCAGCCTGGGACTATCCAATGAGCAGTTCTTC | CASSLGLSNEQFF
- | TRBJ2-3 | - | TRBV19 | TGTGCCAGTAGGACGACTGATGTAGGGGCAGATACGCAGTATTTT | CASRTTDVGADTQYF
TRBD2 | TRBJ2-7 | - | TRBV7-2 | TGTGCCAGCAGCTCCCAAGCGGGAGGGCCATACGAGCAGTACTTC | CASSSQAGGPYEQYF
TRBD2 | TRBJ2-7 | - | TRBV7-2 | TGTGCCAGCAGCTTAGTGACGGGAGGGCCCGGCGAGCAGTACTTC | CASSLVTGGPGEQYF
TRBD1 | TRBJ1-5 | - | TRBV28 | TGTGCCAGCAGGGGAGACAGGGGGGAGAATCAGCCCCAGCATTTT | CASRGDRGENQPQHF
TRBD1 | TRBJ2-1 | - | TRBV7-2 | TGTGCCAGCAGCCCCGGGACAGGGCTATACAATGAGCAGTTCTTC | CASSPGTGLYNEQFF
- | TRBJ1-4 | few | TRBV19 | TGTGCCAGTAGTCCTCGACAGAACCAACTGTTTTTT | CASSPRQNQLFF
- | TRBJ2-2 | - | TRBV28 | TGTGCCAGCAGTTTGAGGGGGGGAAACACCGGGGAGCTGTTTTTT | CASSLRGGNTGELFF
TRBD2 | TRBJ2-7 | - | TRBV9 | TGTGCCAGCAGCGTCAAGGGACTAGCGGGATCCATGTCCTACGAGCAGTACTTC | CASSVKGLAGSMSYEQYF
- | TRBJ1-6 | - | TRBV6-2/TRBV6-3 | TGTGCCAGCAGTGGCAGCCGGAGTTCACCCCTCCACTTT | CASSGSRSSPLHF
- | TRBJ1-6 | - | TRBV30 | TGTGCCTGGGGGGGGCCGGGCTCCTATAATTCACCCCTCCACTTT | CAWGGPGSYNSPLHF
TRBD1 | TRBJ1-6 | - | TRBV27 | TGTGCCAGCAGTCTAATACAGGGGGCCTCCTATAATTCACCCCTCCACTTT | CASSLIQGASYNSPLHF
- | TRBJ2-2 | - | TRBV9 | TGTGCCAGCAGCGCCTTCGCAGGTCAAAACACCGGGGAGCTGTTTTTT | CASSAFAGQNTGELFF
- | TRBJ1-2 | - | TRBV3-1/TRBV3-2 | TGTGCCAGCAGCCTTGGACGGGGAAATACTAACTATGGCTACACCTTC | CASSLGRGNTNYGYTF
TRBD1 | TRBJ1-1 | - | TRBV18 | TGTGCCAGCTCACGACAGGGGGACCACACTGAAGCTTTCTTT | CASSRQGDHTEAFF
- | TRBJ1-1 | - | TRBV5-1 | TGCGCCAGCAGCTCCCAAGGGGGGGGCCCCACTGAAGCTTTCTTT | CASSSQGGGPTEAFF
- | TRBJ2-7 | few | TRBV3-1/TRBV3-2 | TGTGCCAGCAGCCCAAGCCATTCCTACGAGCAGTACTTC | CASSPSHSYEQYF
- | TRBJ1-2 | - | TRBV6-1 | TGTGCCAGCAGTGAAGGCCCTGCAGGGGCGGGTGGCTACACCTTC | CASSEGPAGAGGYTF